These 4 T cell receptor beta chains were sequenced from one sample in a study of cytomegalovirus exposure and HLA in healthy donors. In the PCR, 60 Vbeta and 13 Jbeta primers were used. TCRdb's copy holds only in-frame clones and misses some; the assay was immunoSEQ multiplex PCR. The sample consists of some 99,000 clones, about two thirds of them appearing once. What was sequenced was PBMCs. The receptors originated from a female donor in good health and CMV-seronegative.

This clone was seen a few times. V and J are TRBV28 and TRBJ2-1; tentatively, D is TRBD2 (6 bases). With 7 bases removed from V and 6 bases from J, the gap between germline ends came to 16 bases. Germline V lookup: CDR1 MDHEN, CDR2 SYDVKM. The CDR3 length is 14 residues. The CDR3 nucleotides read TGTGCCAGCAATCTGAGGAGGGGATTCAATGAGCAGTTCTTC. Its protein product is CASNLRRGFNEQFF. Complete variable domain (other parts from reference TRBV28 and TRBJ2-1): DVKVTQSSRYLVKRTGEKVFLECVQDMDHENMFWYRQDPGLGLRLIYFSYDVKMKEKGDIPEGYSVSREKKERFSLILESASTNQTSMYLCASNLRRGFNEQFFGPGTRLTVL.

This clone appeared a single time. V usage is TRBV5-4 and J usage is TRBJ2-5, with TRBD1 matching over 8 bases. Germline V gene data show CDR1 as SGHNT and CDR2 as YYREEE (reference sequence). The J segment lost 1 base and the V segment lost 4 bases, leaving 6 bases of the junction unmatched. The CDR3 consists of 15 residues. CDR3 sequence: CASSLKTGGQETQYF. CDR3 coding DNA: TGTGCCAGCAGCCTAAAAACAGGGGGCCAAGAGACCCAGTACTTC.

This chain connects TRBV7-8 to TRBJ1-5; tentatively, D is TRBD1 (5 bases). Germline CDR1 SGHVS, CDR2 FQNEAQ. The V end was cut by 0 bases, the J end by 6 bases, with 9 bases between. The CDR3 runs 14 residues. The CDR3 nucleotides are TGTGCCAGCAGCTTAGCGGGGGGAGGTCAGCCCCAGCATTTT. Translating it yields CASSLAGGGQPQHF.

This rearrangement joins TRBV29-1 to TRBJ2-7; 10 bases line up with TRBD1. Germline V gene data show CDR1 as SQVTM and CDR2 as ANQGSEA. Unmatched junction bases numbered 5, after V lost 5 bases and J lost 4 bases. The CDR3 length is 13 residues. The CDR3 DNA sequence: TGCAGCGTTAGCCGGGACAGGGGTTACGAGCAGTACTTC. Translating it yields CSVSRDRGYEQYF.